This T cell receptor (beta chain) emerged from a study of T cell responses to AZD1222 COVID-19 vaccine. Regarding this clone: Its cognate antigen is unknown.

Assay used: immunoSEQ multiplex PCR; TCRdb lists only in-frame clones, some missing. The sample carries about 190,000 clones, roughly 90% recorded once. Study results and caveats: Vaccine-associated CD4 TCRs ranged over spike, dominating at 160-218 and 743-854.

V lost 3 bases to trimming and J lost 1 base, with 7 bases between them. Germline loops: CDR1 SGHRS, CDR2 YFSETQ. This CDR3 contains 14 residues. This chain uses TRBV5-1 with TRBJ2-2; no clear D gene. The receptor comes from an adult in good health. Sequenced material: peripheral blood, taken on day 0 of AZD1222 vaccination. CDR3: CASSSAVNTGELFF. As DNA, the CDR3 is TGCGCCAGCAGCTCGGCAGTGAACACCGGGGAGCTGTTTTTT. The full variable domain, its missing parts supplied by reference TRBV5-1 and TRBJ2-2, is KAGVTQTPRYLIKTRGQQVTLSCSPISGHRSVSWYQQTPGQGLQFLFEYFSETQRNKGNFPGRFSGRQFSNSRSEMNVSTLELGDSALYLCASSSAVNTGELFFGEGSRLTVL.